This TCR beta chain was documented in a study of blood T cell repertoires in COVID-19. Study-wide context: Sources were T cells, B-cell-depleted T cells, or PBMCs; the material itself was cDNA or gDNA.

The V and J ends lost 5 bases and 5 bases respectively, with 15 bases between them. CDR3 length: 15 residues. Germline V gene sequence: CDR1 SEHNR, CDR2 FQNEAQ (reference sequence). In the authors' methods: Reference gene primer amplification gave nucleated cell count estimates. Repertoires were generated with immunoSEQ multiplex PCR, while TCRdb's copy carries only in-frame clones and drops some. V, J and clone size are taken as reported in that table, and D and trimming were inferred from the DNA itself. The data hold over 60,000 clones, with about 77% observed a single time. Sample: peripheral blood. V usage is TRBV7-9 and J usage is TRBJ2-2; D is possibly TRBD2 (5 bases). The clonotype was recovered from a man aged 80 or over with active or convalescent COVID-19. CDR3 region: CASSPRRKETGELFF. CDR3 nucleotides: TGTGCCAGCAGCCCCCGGAGGAAGGAAACCGGGGAGCTGTTTTTT.